Listed here are 12 T cell receptor beta chains from one sample, sequenced in a study of T cell repertoires in cytomegalovirus infection (dated by TCRdb to the late 2010s). TCRdb records Illumina HiSeq 1500 as the sequencer. The public sequencing data were trimmed at Q25 with fastp and processed into clonotypes with MiXCR by TCRdb, which kept only in-frame beta chains. Duplicate CDR3 protein sequences are folded into a single record with the most common DNA and genes. The sample table lists around 200,000 distinct CDR3 sequences, roughly 15% of them with a count of one. Almost 25% of the sample rests with the top ten. Sample: CD8+ T cells from PBMCs. All receptors come from a human donor in good health (CMV status not recorded). Some clones in this sample may be carry-over from other donors' samples.

This clonotype was found many times. J is TRBJ1-5 and V is TRBV6-5; weak D call: TRBD1 (5 bases). V was clipped by 6 bases and J by 1 base, with 13 bases between them. The CDR3 loop spans 15 amino acids. Looked up from germline, CDR1 is MNHEY and CDR2 is SVGAGI. CDR3 protein: CASRRLRDSNQPQHF. The CDR3, as DNA: TGTGCCAGCAGACGCCTCCGGGACAGCAATCAGCCCCAGCATTTT.

This chain links TRBV20-1 with TRBJ2-3; 10 nucleotides agree with TRBD2. The CDR3 extends over 14 amino acids. The V gene end was trimmed by 5 bases and the J gene end by 5 bases; junction bases not matched to a gene: 7. Per the germline V gene, CDR1 is DFQATT and CDR2 is SNEGSKA (reference sequence). CDR3 coding DNA: TGCAGTGCTGTAGCGGGGGGCCCGGAAGATACGCAGTATTTT. Residues: CSAVAGGPEDTQYF.

This clonotype occurred a few times. J is TRBJ2-1 and V is TRBV23-1; D possibly matches TRBD1 or TRBD2 (6 bases each). TRBV23-1 carries the ORF label, with uncertain function. CDR3 size: 17 residues. V lost 2 bases and J 0 bases, leaving 14 bases between the germline ends. The CDR3 nucleotides are TGCGCCAGCAGTCAAACCGGAGGGGGTTACTCCTACAATGAGCAGTTCTTC. Translating gives CASSQTGGGYSYNEQFF.

The V gene is TRBV5-5, the J gene TRBJ1-2; D is undetermined. The CDR3 runs to 15 residues. The V end lost 4 bases, the J end lost 1 base, and 14 bases lay between the germline ends. Per germline, CDR1 SGHKS and CDR2 YYEKEE (reference sequence). CDR3 nucleotides: TGTGCCAGCAGCCGTCGCGAGAACCTTAACTATGGCTACACCTTC. It encodes CASSRRENLNYGYTF.

This clonotype showed up many times. V usage is TRBV7-2 and J usage is TRBJ2-1; 9 bases match TRBD1. Germline values: CDR1 SGHTA, CDR2 FQGNSA. The J segment lost 6 bases and the V segment lost 5 bases, leaving 8 bases of the junction unmatched. This CDR3 is built from 15 residues. Here the CDR3 DNA reads TGTGCCAGCAGCCTCCGAGGGACAGGGATCAATGAGCAGTTCTTC. Protein product: CASSLRGTGINEQFF.

This rearrangement joins TRBV7-2 to TRBJ2-7, with TRBD1 matching 9 bases. Germline V gene sequence: CDR1 SGHTA, CDR2 FQGNSA. This CDR3 comprises 15 residues. The V gene end was trimmed by 6 bases and the J gene end by 3 bases; junction bases not matched to a gene: 9. CDR3 residues: CASSDIGQGIYEQYF. The CDR3 bases are TGTGCCAGCAGTGACATTGGACAGGGGATCTACGAGCAGTACTTC.

This rearrangement joins TRBV13 to TRBJ2-5; no clear D gene. CDR1 and CDR2 from the germline V gene are PRHDT and FYEKMQ (reference sequence). This CDR3 contains 14 residues. V lost 2 bases and J lost 2, with 9 bases in between. CDR3 amino acids: CASSLLPHQETQYF. The DNA for the CDR3 is TGTGCCAGCAGCTTATTGCCACATCAAGAGACCCAGTACTTC.

This chain uses TRBV3-1 with TRBJ2-1, with TRBD2 matching 9 bases. This CDR3 comprises 16 residues. The germline V gene has CDR1 LGHDT and CDR2 YNNKEL (reference sequence). V was clipped by 4 bases and J by 5 bases; unmatched bases: 9. The CDR3 nucleotides read TGTGCCAGCAGCCCCCGTTGGTTAGCGGGGGACAATGAGCAGTTCTTC. Residues: CASSPRWLAGDNEQFF.

This clonotype has at least ten counts. V is TRBV6-2 or TRBV6-3 and J is TRBJ2-7; 9 positions match TRBD2. Germline loops: CDR1 MNHEY, CDR2 SVGEGT. Losses at the gene ends were 7 bases for V and 2 bases for J; bases not matched to a gene: 9. The CDR3 is 15 residues long. CDR3: CASTRTSEAAYEQYF. CDR3 coding DNA: TGTGCCAGCACAAGGACTAGCGAGGCGGCCTACGAGCAGTACTTC.

This clonotype appeared a few times. The CDR3: CAISEVRQGVSEQYF. Here the CDR3 DNA reads TGTGCCATCAGTGAGGTTCGGCAGGGGGTGAGCGAGCAGTACTTC. This sequence joins TRBV10-3 and TRBJ2-7; 7 bases fit TRBD1. Trimming at V came to 2 bases and at J to 6 bases, leaving 10 bases not matched to a gene. There are 15 residues in the CDR3. The germline gives CDR1 ENHRY, CDR2 SYGVKD.

A few counts support this clonotype. This chain links TRBV7-9 with TRBJ1-2; TRBD1 matches 12 bases. Germline V gene lookup returns CDR1 SEHNR and CDR2 FQNEAQ (reference sequence). This CDR3 comprises 14 residues. V trimming: 5 bases; J trimming: 5 bases; junction bases outside the gene matches: 3. CDR3 nucleotides: TGTGCCAGCAGCGGGACAGGGGGCCGGTATGGCTACACCTTC. Encoded protein: CASSGTGGRYGYTF.

This clonotype came up a few times. The V gene is TRBV4-1, the J gene TRBJ1-3; D remains ambiguous. The CDR3 length is 16 residues. V lost 0 bases to trimming and J lost 0 bases, with 9 bases between them. Germline-derived CDR1 and CDR2 are MGHRA and YSYEKL. The CDR3 region is CASSQERLNSGNTIYF. The CDR3 DNA follows: TGCGCCAGCAGCCAAGAGCGACTCAACTCTGGAAACACCATATATTTT.